The 18 T cell receptor beta chains below were found in one sample sequenced in a study of siplizumab effects on memory and regulatory T cells. Clones were sequenced by immunoSEQ multiplex PCR, and TCRdb holds only the in-frame ones, with some missing. The data hold over 95,000 clones, with approximately 92% observed a single time. Sample: non-Treg CD4+ T cells sorted from blood. The receptors originated from a human donor in good health.

V and J are TRBV5-6 and TRBJ1-2; D ambiguous. V was trimmed by 3 bases and J by 5 bases, leaving 17 bases between them. Germline loops: CDR1 SGHDT, CDR2 YYEEEE. The CDR3 sequence is 15 residues long. As DNA, the CDR3 is TGTGCCAGCAGCTCACCTTCGAGGGAAGGATATGGCTACACCTTC. The encoded protein is CASSSPSREGYGYTF.

This clone was counted between two and nine times. V is TRBV25-1 and J is TRBJ1-6, with D uncertain. Trimming left V 3 bases short and J 7 bases short, with 4 bases between. This CDR3 is 12 amino acids long. CDR1 and CDR2 (germline): MGHDK, SYGVNS. CDR3 bases: TGTGCCAGCAGTGAGCAGAATTCACCCCTCCACTTT. Translated, it gives CASSEQNSPLHF.

The CDR3 protein is CASSVGPTNTEAFF. CDR3 DNA sequence: TGTGCCAGCAGCGTAGGGCCGACGAACACTGAAGCTTTCTTT. This chain joins TRBV9 and TRBJ1-1; D remains unclear. This CDR3 has 14 residues. The germline V and J ends were trimmed by 0 bases and 1 base, with 7 bases remaining between them. Germline V gene sequence: CDR1 SGDLS, CDR2 YYNGEE.

This chain joins TRBV2 and TRBJ2-5; possibly TRBD2 for D (7 bases). The CDR3 has 15 amino acids. Trimming stripped 8 bases from V and 2 bases from J, with 18 bases between. Germline V gene lookup returns CDR1 SNHLY and CDR2 FYNNEI. The CDR3 nucleotides read TGTGCCAGCCTATGGAATGGGGGGGCACAAGAGACCCAGTACTTC. Translation: CASLWNGGAQETQYF. The full variable domain, with the rest looked up from reference TRBV2 and TRBJ2-5, is EPEVTQTPSHQVTQMGQEVILRCVPISNHLYFYWYRQILGQKVEFLVSFYNNEISEKSEIFDDQFSVERPDGSNFTLKIRSTKLEDSAMYFCASLWNGGAQETQYFGPGTRLLVL.

The V call is TRBV7-3, the J call TRBJ1-1, with 7 positions matching TRBD1. CDR3 length equals 14 residues. Germline assignment: CDR1 SGHTA and CDR2 FQGTGA. Trimming cost V 5 bases and J 0 bases; bases outside gene matches: 3. For the CDR3, the DNA is TGTGCCAGCAGCCCACAGGGGTTGAACACTGAAGCTTTCTTT. Translated: CASSPQGLNTEAFF.

A single count supports this clone. The chain has TRBV28 and TRBJ2-2; maybe TRBD1 (6 bases). Between the trimmed V and J ends, which lost 6 bases and 7 bases, there was a span of 18 bases. The germline V gene encodes CDR1 MDHEN and CDR2 SYDVKM. CDR3 length: 15 residues. CDR3 DNA: TGTGCCAGCAGCCTTACTGGGGGCCCTAGCGGGGAGCTGTTTTTT. Translating gives CASSLTGGPSGELFF.

The chain recombines TRBV18 with TRBJ2-7, with no clear D. The CDR3 runs 14 residues. Germline CDR1 and CDR2: KGHSH and LQKENI. Trimming took off 6 bases at V and 0 bases at J, with 12 bases between the two ends. CDR3 DNA: TGTGCCAGCTCTCCGCTTCAAGACTCCTACGAGCAGTACTTC. This sequence encodes CASSPLQDSYEQYF. The complete variable domain, with remaining parts taken from reference TRBV18 and TRBJ2-7, reads NAGVMQNPRHLVRRRGQEARLRCSPMKGHSHVYWYRQLPEEGLKFMVYLQKENIIDESGMPKERFSAEFPKEGPSILRIQQVVRGDSAAYFCASSPLQDSYEQYFGPGTRLTVT.

This chain connects TRBV6-1 to TRBJ1-6; the D is unclear. Germline V gives CDR1 MNHNS, CDR2 SASEGT. The CDR3 spans 14 residues. V gave up 8 bases and J gave up 2 bases, with 10 bases separating them. The CDR3 DNA reads TGTGCCAGCGCAAGTGGCCCCTATAATTCACCCCTCCACTTT. It encodes CASASGPYNSPLHF.

This clone has just one count. This chain links TRBV7-9 with TRBJ2-3; D gene uncertain. The V and J ends lost 2 bases and 6 bases respectively, with 12 bases between them. CDR1 is SEHNR, CDR2 FQNEAQ, per germline (reference sequence). CDR3 length: 14 amino acids. CDR3 residues: CASSLLSAADTQYF. Here the CDR3 DNA reads TGTGCCAGCAGCTTACTATCGGCTGCCGATACGCAGTATTTT.

The chain has TRBV10-3 and TRBJ2-6; 8 nucleotides align to TRBD2. Germline CDR1 is ENHRY and CDR2 is SYGVKD. The CDR3 spans 14 residues. V was pared by 11 bases and J by 0 bases, with 3 bases of the junction left unmatched. CDR3 sequence: CASRGGSGANVLTF. CDR3 nucleotides: TGTGCCTCTCGGGGGGGCTCTGGGGCCAACGTCCTGACTTTC.

The chain combines TRBV4-2 with TRBJ1-1, with a tentative D call TRBD1 (6 bases). The germline gives CDR1 LGHNA, CDR2 YNFKEQ. V was cut by 0 bases and J by 7 bases, with 18 bases left in between. The CDR3 extends over 16 amino acids. The CDR3 spells CASSQDVGGGPNEAFF. CDR3 coding DNA: TGTGCCAGCAGCCAAGATGTAGGAGGGGGGCCGAATGAAGCTTTCTTT.

This clone was seen just once. CDR3 region: CASSSDGVSYTF. The DNA of the CDR3 is TGTGCCAGCAGCTCCGACGGGGTGAGCTACACCTTC. V gene TRBV7-2 combines with J gene TRBJ1-2; D not certain. V was pared by 4 bases and J by 9 bases, with 12 bases between. Germline V lookup: CDR1 SGHTA, CDR2 FQGNSA. There are 12 residues in the CDR3. The full variable domain, rest sourced from reference TRBV7-2 and TRBJ1-2, is GAGVSQSPSNKVTEKGKDVELRCDPISGHTALYWYRQSLGQGLEFLIYFQGNSAPDKSGLPSDRFSAERTGGSVSTLTIQRTQQEDSAVYLCASSSDGVSYTFGSGTRLTVV.

The chain couples TRBV28 to TRBJ2-4; no clear D. The V end lost 2 bases, the J end lost 0 bases, and 17 bases lay between the germline ends. This CDR3 is built from 18 residues. CDR1 is MDHEN and CDR2 is SYDVKM in the germline V gene. CDR3: CASSLDESASRAKNIQYF. The CDR3 nucleotides are TGTGCCAGCAGTTTAGACGAATCCGCCAGCCGAGCCAAAAACATTCAGTACTTC.

The gene calls are TRBV5-1 and TRBJ1-4, with D unresolved. The V and J ends lost 0 bases and 3 bases respectively, with 6 bases between them. This CDR3 has 14 amino acids. Germline values: CDR1 SGHRS, CDR2 YFSETQ. The CDR3 nucleotides are TGCGCCAGCAGCTTGGGGACCTCTAATGAAAAACTGTTTTTT. Encoded protein: CASSLGTSNEKLFF.

The chain uses TRBV9 and TRBJ1-2; the D is unclear. The CDR3 has 16 amino acids. CDR1 is SGDLS, CDR2 YYNGEE, per germline. V shed 3 bases and J shed 3 bases, with 18 bases lying between them. The CDR3 here is CASSGSPTRQDYGYTF. The CDR3 DNA is TGTGCCAGCAGCGGTTCCCCGACCCGGCAGGACTATGGCTACACCTTC.

The V gene is TRBV6-5, the J gene TRBJ2-3, with D unclear. The CDR3 sequence is 11 residues long. V was pared by 6 bases and J by 4 bases, with 5 bases between. CDR1 and CDR2 from the germline V gene are MNHEY and SVGAGI. The DNA of the CDR3 is TGTGCCAGCAGCCTGGCAGATACGCAGTATTTT. It specifies CASSLADTQYF.

This clone was seen just once. The rearrangement links TRBV7-9 to TRBJ1-1; possible D gene TRBD1, 5 bases. The CDR3 loop spans 14 amino acids. CDR1 and CDR2 from the germline V gene are SEHNR and FQNEAQ (reference sequence). Deletions cut 2 bases from V and 2 bases from J, with 9 bases between. CDR3 nucleotides: TGTGCCAGCAGCTTACAGGGTATCAACACTGAAGCTTTCTTT. This codes for CASSLQGINTEAFF.

This CDR3 reads CASRPGGGADTQYF. The CDR3 nucleotides are TGTGCCAGTAGACCTGGGGGGGGAGCAGATACGCAGTATTTT. The chain joins TRBV19 to TRBJ2-3, with 7 bases identical to TRBD2. The germline V gene has CDR1 LNHDA and CDR2 SQIVND (reference sequence). There are 14 residues in the CDR3. Trimming took 6 bases from V and 4 from J; bases not matched to a gene: 7.